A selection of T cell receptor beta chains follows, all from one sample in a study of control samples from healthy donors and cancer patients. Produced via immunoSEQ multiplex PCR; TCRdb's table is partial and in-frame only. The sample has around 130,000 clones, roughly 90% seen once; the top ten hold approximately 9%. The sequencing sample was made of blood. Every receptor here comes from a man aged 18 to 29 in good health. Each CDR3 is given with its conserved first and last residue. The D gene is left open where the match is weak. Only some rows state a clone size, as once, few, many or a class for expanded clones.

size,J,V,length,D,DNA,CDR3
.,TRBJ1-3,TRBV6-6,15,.,TGTGCCAGCAGTTACTCAGAAGTTTCTGGAAACACCATATATTTT,CASSYSEVSGNTIYF
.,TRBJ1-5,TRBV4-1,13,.,TGCGCCAGCAGCCAATGGGTCGATCAGCCCCAGCATTTT,CASSQWVDQPQHF
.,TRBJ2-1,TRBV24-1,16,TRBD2,TGTGCCACCAGTGCCGCCACTAGCGGGGGGAACAGTGAGCAGTTCTTC,CATSAATSGGNSEQFF
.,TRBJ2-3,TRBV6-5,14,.,TGTGCCAGTGCTCCGGGACAAGTCACAGATACGCAGTATTTT,CASAPGQVTDTQYF
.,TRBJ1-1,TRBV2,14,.,TGTGCCAGCAGTGTGTGGGGCCCGAACACTGAAGCTTTCTTT,CASSVWGPNTEAFF
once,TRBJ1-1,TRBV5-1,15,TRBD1,TGCGCCAGCAGCTTCACAGGGGGCGCGCACACTGAAGCTTTCTTT,CASSFTGGAHTEAFF
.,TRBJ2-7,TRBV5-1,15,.,TGCGCCAGCAGCTTGGTAGGACAGCCTCGGGACGAGCAGTACTTC,CASSLVGQPRDEQYF
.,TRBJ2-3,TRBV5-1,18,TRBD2,TGCGCCAGCAGCTGGACTGATACCCCGGGACTAGAATTAGGTACGCAGTATTTT,CASSWTDTPGLELGTQYF
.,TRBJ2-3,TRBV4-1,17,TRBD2,TGCGCCAGCAGCCCAAAATGGACTAGCGGGGGCACAGATACGCAGTATTTT,CASSPKWTSGGTDTQYF
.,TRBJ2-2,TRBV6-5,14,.,TGTGCCAGCAACCCCTCGTCCGGCACCGGGGAGCTGTTTTTT,CASNPSSGTGELFF
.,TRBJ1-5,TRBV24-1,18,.,TGTGCCACCAGTGATTTTCTAGCTGCGGCGGATAGCAATCAGCCCCAGCATTTT,CATSDFLAAADSNQPQHF
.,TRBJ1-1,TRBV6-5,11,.,TGTGCCAGCAGGGGGGGCACTGAAGCTTTCTTT,CASRGGTEAFF
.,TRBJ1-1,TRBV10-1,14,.,TGCGCCAGCAGTCTTAGCGCCCGGGATACTGAAGCTTTCTTT,CASSLSARDTEAFF
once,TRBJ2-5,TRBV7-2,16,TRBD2,TGTGCCAGCAGCTTAAGTAGCGGGGGCCTACAAGAGACCCAGTACTTC,CASSLSSGGLQETQYF
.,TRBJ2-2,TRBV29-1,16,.,TGCAGCGTTGAAACCCCTCAGCGAGCGAACACCGGGGAGCTGTTTTTT,CSVETPQRANTGELFF
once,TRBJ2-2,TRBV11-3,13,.,TGTGCCAGCAGCTTAGTTCAGGGCGGGGAGCTGTTTTTT,CASSLVQGGELFF